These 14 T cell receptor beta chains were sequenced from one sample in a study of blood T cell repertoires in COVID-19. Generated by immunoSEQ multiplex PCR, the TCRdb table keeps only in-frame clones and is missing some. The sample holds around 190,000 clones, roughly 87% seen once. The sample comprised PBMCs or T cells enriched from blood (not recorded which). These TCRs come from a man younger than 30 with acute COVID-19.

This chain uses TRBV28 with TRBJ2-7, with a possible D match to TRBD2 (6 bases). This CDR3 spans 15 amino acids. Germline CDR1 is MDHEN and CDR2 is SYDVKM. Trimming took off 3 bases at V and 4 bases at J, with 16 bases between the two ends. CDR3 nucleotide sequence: TGTGCCAGCAGTTTGGGATCGGAGGGGACGTACGAGCAGTACTTC. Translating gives CASSLGSEGTYEQYF.

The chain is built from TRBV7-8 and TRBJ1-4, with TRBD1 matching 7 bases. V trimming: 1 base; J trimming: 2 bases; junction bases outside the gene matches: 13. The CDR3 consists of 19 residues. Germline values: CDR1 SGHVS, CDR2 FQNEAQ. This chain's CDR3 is CASSLVVMWQGGTNEKLFF. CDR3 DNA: TGTGCCAGCAGCTTAGTTGTAATGTGGCAGGGGGGCACTAATGAAAAACTGTTTTTT.

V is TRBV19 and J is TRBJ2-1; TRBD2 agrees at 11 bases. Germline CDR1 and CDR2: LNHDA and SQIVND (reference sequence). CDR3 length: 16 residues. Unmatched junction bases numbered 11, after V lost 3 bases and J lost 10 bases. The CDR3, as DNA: TGTGCCAGTAGTATGGATAGCGGGAGGGGCCTGCAGGAGCAGTTCTTC. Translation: CASSMDSGRGLQEQFF. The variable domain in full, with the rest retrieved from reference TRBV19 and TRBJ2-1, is DGGITQSPKYLFRKEGQNVTLSCEQNLNHDAMYWYRQDPGQGLRLIYYSQIVNDFQKGDIAEGYSVSREKKESFPLTVTSAQKNPTAFYLCASSMDSGRGLQEQFFGPGTRLTVL.

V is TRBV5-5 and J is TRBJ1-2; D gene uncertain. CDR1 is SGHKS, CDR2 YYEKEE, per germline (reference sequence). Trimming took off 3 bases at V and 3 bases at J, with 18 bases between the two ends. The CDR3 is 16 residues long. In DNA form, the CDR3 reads TGTGCCAGCAGCTCATCCCCCGACACGATTGACTATGGCTACACCTTC. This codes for CASSSSPDTIDYGYTF.

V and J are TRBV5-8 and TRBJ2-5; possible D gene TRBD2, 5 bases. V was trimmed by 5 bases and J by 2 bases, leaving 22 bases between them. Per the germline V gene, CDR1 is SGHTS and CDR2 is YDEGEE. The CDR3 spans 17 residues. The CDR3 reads CASSPGLGRGLQETQYF. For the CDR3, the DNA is TGTGCCAGCAGTCCCGGACTGGGCCGTGGATTACAAGAGACCCAGTACTTC.

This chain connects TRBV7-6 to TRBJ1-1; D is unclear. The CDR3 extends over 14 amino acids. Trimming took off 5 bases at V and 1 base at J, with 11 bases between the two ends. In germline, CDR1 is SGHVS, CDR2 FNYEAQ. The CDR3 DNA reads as TGTGCCAGCAGCCAGCCAGGCCAGAACACTGAAGCTTTCTTT. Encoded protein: CASSQPGQNTEAFF.

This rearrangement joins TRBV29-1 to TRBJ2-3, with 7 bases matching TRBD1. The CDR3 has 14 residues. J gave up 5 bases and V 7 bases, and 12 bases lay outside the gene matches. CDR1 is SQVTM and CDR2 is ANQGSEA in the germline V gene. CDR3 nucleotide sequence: TGCAGCGCTGGGTACAGGGGCTCGGAAGATACGCAGTATTTT. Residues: CSAGYRGSEDTQYF.

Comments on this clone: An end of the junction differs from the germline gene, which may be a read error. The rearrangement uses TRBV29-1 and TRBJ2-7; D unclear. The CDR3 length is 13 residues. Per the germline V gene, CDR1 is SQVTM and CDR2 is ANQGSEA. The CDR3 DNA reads TGCAGCGTTGAAGATACTATTTCCTCCGAGCAGTACTTC. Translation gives CSVEDTISSEQYF.

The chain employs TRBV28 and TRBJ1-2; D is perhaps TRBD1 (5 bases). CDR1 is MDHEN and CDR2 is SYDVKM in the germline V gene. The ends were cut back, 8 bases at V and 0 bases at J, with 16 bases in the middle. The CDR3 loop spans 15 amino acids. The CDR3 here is CASAPIRETNYGYTF. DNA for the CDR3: TGTGCCAGCGCCCCTATCAGGGAAACTAACTATGGCTACACCTTC.

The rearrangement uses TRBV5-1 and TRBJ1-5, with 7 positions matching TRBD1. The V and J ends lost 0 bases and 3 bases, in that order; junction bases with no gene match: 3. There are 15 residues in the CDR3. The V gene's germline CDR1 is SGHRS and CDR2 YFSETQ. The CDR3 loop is CASSLGTGHNQPQHF. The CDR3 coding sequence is TGCGCCAGCAGCTTGGGGACAGGACACAATCAGCCCCAGCATTTT.

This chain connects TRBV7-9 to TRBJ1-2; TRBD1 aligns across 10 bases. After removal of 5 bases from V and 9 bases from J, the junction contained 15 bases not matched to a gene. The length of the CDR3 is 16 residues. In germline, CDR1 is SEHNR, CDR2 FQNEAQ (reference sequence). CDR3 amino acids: CASSPLAGTGDLCYTF. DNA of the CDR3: TGTGCCAGCAGCCCGTTAGCCGGGACAGGGGATCTATGCTACACCTTC. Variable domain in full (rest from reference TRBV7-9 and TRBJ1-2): DTGVSQNPRHKITKRGQNVTFRCDPISEHNRLYWYRQTLGQGPEFLTYFQNEAQLEKSRLLSDRFSAERPKGSFSTLEIQRTEQGDSAMYLCASSPLAGTGDLCYTFGSGTRLTVV.

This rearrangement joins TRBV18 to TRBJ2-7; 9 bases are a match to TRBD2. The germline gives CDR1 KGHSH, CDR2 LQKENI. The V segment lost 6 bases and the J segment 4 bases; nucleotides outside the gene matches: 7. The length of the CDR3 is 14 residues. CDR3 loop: CASSPASGDYEQYF. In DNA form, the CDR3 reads TGTGCCAGCTCCCCCGCTAGCGGGGATTACGAGCAGTACTTC.

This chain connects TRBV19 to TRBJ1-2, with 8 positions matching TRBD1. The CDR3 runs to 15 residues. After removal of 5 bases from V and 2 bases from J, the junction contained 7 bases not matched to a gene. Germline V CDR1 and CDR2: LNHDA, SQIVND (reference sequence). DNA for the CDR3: TGTGCCAGTAGTTCCTCAGGGGGCGCGAACTATGGCTACACCTTC. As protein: CASSSSGGANYGYTF.

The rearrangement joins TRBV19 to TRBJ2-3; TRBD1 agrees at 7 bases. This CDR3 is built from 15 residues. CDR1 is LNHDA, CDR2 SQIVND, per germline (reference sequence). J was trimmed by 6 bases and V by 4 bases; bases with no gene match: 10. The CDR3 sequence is CASSTLEGANDTQYF. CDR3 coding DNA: TGTGCCAGTAGTACCCTCGAGGGGGCGAACGATACGCAGTATTTT.